This T cell receptor (beta chain) was identified during a study of kidney transplant recipient with SARS-CoV-2 infection. TCRdb re-analysed the reads in MiXCR, keeping a single row per CDR3 protein. The table lists about 240,000 distinct CDR3 sequences, 29% of them singletons. Germline V gene data show CDR1 as GTSNPN and CDR2 as SVGIG (reference sequence). V gave up 1 base and J gave up 7 bases; unmatched junction bases: 4. The CDR3 runs 14 residues. This clonotype was counted many times. This TCR was sampled from a male patient between 25 and 39 years old who had COVID-19 and was a kidney transplant recipient. Part of the T cells may come from the graft donor. Specimen: a blood sample, collected at baseline and between days 110 and 120 from a kidney transplant recipient. The V call is TRBV30, the J call TRBJ1-4; TRBD1 matches at 9 bases. CDR3 nucleotide sequence: TGTGCCTGGAGTGACAGGGGGCTTAGTGAAAAACTGTTTTTT. Encoded protein: CAWSDRGLSEKLFF.